The sequence of this TCR beta chain was determined in a study of beta chain features in type 1 diabetes (dated by TCRdb to between 2017 and 2018). About the full investigation: Mean age, gender distribution, total cell number and subset yield did not differ between patients and healthy donors. The study compared the TCRB repertoires of sorted circulating CD4+ T cell subsets in recently diagnosed type 1 diabetes patients with those in matched healthy donors. A total of about 99,000,000 sorted cells were examined across all samples, and RNA yield correlated strongly with the number of cells per subset. Regulatory and stem cell-like memory subsets were obtained from only 8 patients and about 8 healthy donors, while naive and central memory subsets were obtained from all 28 donors. Here is what the overall study found, with its caveats: Naive, central memory and regulatory TCRB repertoires appeared more similar among patients than among healthy donors. PCR may preferentially amplify shorter templates, but because patient and control samples were amplified and corrected together, any resulting skew would affect both groups equally. Patients with type 1 diabetes made fewer insertions and deleted more nucleotides at VDJ recombination sites, implying thymic rearrangement abnormalities. Sequencing cDNA rather than genomic DNA could over-represent highly expressing activated cells, although activation and CD3 levels did not differ between groups. Type 1 diabetes patients showed a moderate but significant shortening of TCRB CDR3 length in all four CD4+ subsets. Only small numbers of individuals were included in the HLA sub-analyses, which left unresolved whether HLA type had any influence on TCRB rearrangement.

Measured from the cysteine to the phenylalanine, the CDR3 is 16 residues long. The DNA shown is the 48-base CDR3, in frame from base 1. Trimming costs V 2 bases and J 6 bases, and their ends lie 19 bases apart. For CDR1 and CDR2, the germline V gene (reference sequence) lists MNHNY and SVGAGI. The High Capacity cDNA Reverse Transcription Kit was used to reverse transcribe all of the isolated RNA, meaning that expressed TCRB transcripts were what got sequenced. Deep immunoSEQ sequencing was performed on naive, central memory and regulatory T cell samples, with an average of around 3.5 million total reads per sample. Sorted cells were lysed in RLT buffer and RNA was extracted with DNase-treated RNeasy Micro or Mini kits, depending on cell number. Each cell subset was processed on its own to prevent cross-contamination, while patient and healthy donor samples were processed together. TCRB sequences were amplified from cDNA with the immunoSEQ multiplex PCR, producing 87-bp fragments spanning the CDR3 region. Amplicons were sequenced on the Illumina HiSeq platform. The paper's data handling went like this. PCR bias was corrected computationally using synthetic template baselines, and reads within Hamming distance 2 were collapsed, with unmergeable singletons discarded. Reads were aligned against IMGT to assign V, D and J genes, CDR3 length and insertions or deletions at six rearrangement sites. Within each subset, clonotype counts were normalized to sorted cell number, after which true diversity and Gini coefficients were computed with the tcR R package. The overlap coefficient, calculated on TCRB nucleotide sequences, was used to quantify repertoire sharing. The immuneACCESS repertoire file appears here via TCRdb, limited to in-frame rearrangements. These files lack a portion of the clones; in checked studies, under half of the deficit traces to unresolved V genes, and the cause of the others is not known. V and J calls and clone size follow that table, whereas D and trimming were derived from the DNA. In this sample the table shows about 140,000 clones, 6.9% of which occur a single time. Of the sample, more than 1.1% is held by the ten largest clones.

A note on this clone: Its antigen is unknown. One base away there is no much larger clone; base qualities are not given.

Each donor gave one peripheral blood draw, around 0.12 L on average, collected into heparinised tubes. A BD FACSAria II was used to sort naive, central memory, regulatory and stem cell-like memory CD4+ T cells with a panel that included CD45RO, CCR7, CD25, CD127, CD95 and CD27. Every sorted population had a purity above 98%. PBMCs were isolated right away by Lymphoprep density gradient centrifugation and were stained directly, without culture. Samples were stained and sorted in pairs, with one healthy donor and one patient per experiment, so that batch effects were minimized. The sample consisted of central memory CD4+ T cells from blood. This TCR was sampled from a woman aged 25 to 39 in good health. This chain joins TRBV6-6 to TRBJ1-1, with no D gene named confidently. CDR3 reads: CASSYPSRDGNSEAFF. The DNA sequence follows: TGTGCCAGCAGTTACCCTAGTCGAGATGGTAACTCTGAAGCTTTCTTT.